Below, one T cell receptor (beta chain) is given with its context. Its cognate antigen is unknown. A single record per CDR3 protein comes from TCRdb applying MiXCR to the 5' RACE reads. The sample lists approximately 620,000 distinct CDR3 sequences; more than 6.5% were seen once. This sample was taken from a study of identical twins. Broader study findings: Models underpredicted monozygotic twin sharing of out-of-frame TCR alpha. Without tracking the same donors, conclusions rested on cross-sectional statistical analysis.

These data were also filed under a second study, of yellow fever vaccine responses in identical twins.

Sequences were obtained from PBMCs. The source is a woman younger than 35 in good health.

The CDR3 coding sequence is TGTGCCAGCAGCCCGCGCGCAGGGAGCAATCAGCCCCAGCATTTT. Its translation: CASSPRAGSNQPQHF. The chain carries TRBV5-5 and TRBJ1-5; possible D gene TRBD1, 5 bases. The ends were cut back, 4 bases at V and 1 base at J, with 12 bases in the middle. The CDR3 has 15 residues. The germline V gene has CDR1 SGHKS and CDR2 YYEKEE (reference sequence).